Sequencing of this TCR beta chain was carried out in a study of T cell responses to AZD1222 COVID-19 vaccine. Generated by immunoSEQ multiplex PCR, the TCRdb table keeps only in-frame clones and is missing some. This table holds roughly 150,000 clones, roughly nine tenths found once. CDR3 size: 16 residues. Trimming cost V 0 bases and J 5 bases; bases outside gene matches: 5. In germline, CDR1 is SGHNT, CDR2 YYREEE (reference sequence). Remarks on this clone: What it recognizes is unknown.

Whole-study results and caveats: The repertoires were collected only after the peak T cell response. Recipients of AZD1222 seropositive at baseline numbered only 5 to 7. In a largely white British group with more females than males, clonal diversity was possibly underestimated. Spike-specific TCR breadth and depth were elevated following two AZD1222 doses.

This specimen was peripheral blood, taken after recovery from COVID-19. The receptor comes from an adult who had recovered from COVID-19. V and J are TRBV5-4 and TRBJ2-2, with 9 bases aligning to TRBD1. The CDR3 sequence is CASSLGGTGTTGELFF. The CDR3 DNA reads TGTGCCAGCAGCTTGGGGGGGACAGGGACGACCGGGGAGCTGTTTTTT.